These T cell receptor beta chains were read from a single sample in a study of CD8 T cells in ankylosing spondylitis. A single record per CDR3 protein comes from TCRdb applying MiXCR to the 5' RACE reads. Among 200,000 or so distinct CDR3 sequences listed, around 13% were seen once. Source material: blood, either unsorted or a sorted T cell fraction (not recorded which). All receptors derive from a female donor with ankylosing spondylitis or in good health (not recorded which). Both conserved end residues are part of each CDR3. Each record gives: CDR3 length, D gene, clone size, V gene, J gene, CDR3 DNA, CDR3 protein. A D gene is named only where the DNA matches it firmly. Clone size appears in some rows only: once, few, many, or a class for an expanded clone.

12,.,many,TRBV4-3,TRBJ1-5,TGCGCCAGCAGCCAAGGCAATCAGCCCCAGCATTTT,CASSQGNQPQHF
16,TRBD2,.,TRBV12-3/TRBV12-4,TRBJ2-1,TGTGCCAGCAGTTTGGGGGCTAGCGGGAGGAGGAATGAGCAGTTCTTC,CASSLGASGRRNEQFF
16,TRBD2,many,TRBV6-4,TRBJ2-1,TGTGCCAGCAGTGACAGTGGCGGGAGGCGATACAATGAGCAGTTCTTC,CASSDSGGRRYNEQFF
14,TRBD2,many,TRBV20-1,TRBJ2-7,TGCAGTGCTCCCGGACTAGCGTTTCCCTGGGGAGGGTACTTC,CSAPGLAFPWGGYF
17,.,few,TRBV19,TRBJ2-4,TGTGCCAGTAGTATATTCCGAGACTCTAGGACGGGGAACATTCAGTACTTC,CASSIFRDSRTGNIQYF
15,.,many,TRBV7-9,TRBJ1-1,TGTGCCAGCAGCTTAAGTCCGCCCAAGAACACTGAAGCTTTCTTT,CASSLSPPKNTEAFF
11,.,many,TRBV9,TRBJ2-7,TGTGCCAGCAGCGTCGGGTCCGAGCAGTACTTC,CASSVGSEQYF
17,.,many,TRBV11-2,TRBJ2-3,TGTGCCAGCAGCTTAGAGGGGTCAGGCCATCTCACAGATACGCAGTATTTT,CASSLEGSGHLTDTQYF
12,.,.,TRBV9,TRBJ2-7,TGTGCCAGCAGCGTAAGTCGGGGGGAGCAGTACTTC,CASSVSRGEQYF
14,TRBD2,many,TRBV20-1,TRBJ2-1,TGCAGTGCGGCCGGGACTAACTCCTACAATGAGCAGTTCTTC,CSAAGTNSYNEQFF
16,TRBD1,many,TRBV3-1,TRBJ2-1,TGTGCCAGCAGCCAAGGATGGGGGACAGGGGCAAATGAGCAGTTCTTC,CASSQGWGTGANEQFF
15,.,.,TRBV30,TRBJ2-1,TGTGCCTGGAGATTGACGGGATTACTTCCTGGGGAGCAGTTCTTC,CAWRLTGLLPGEQFF
15,TRBD2,.,TRBV5-1,TRBJ2-5,TGCGCCAGCAGCCACGGGACTAGCGGTCAAGAGACCCAGTACTTC,CASSHGTSGQETQYF
16,.,many,TRBV9,TRBJ2-1,TGTGCCAGCAGCGTAGAAGTTTGGGGGGAAGTCGATGAGCAGTTCTTC,CASSVEVWGEVDEQFF
12,.,many,TRBV12-3/TRBV12-4,TRBJ1-5,TGTGCCAGCACAGGACGGAATCAGCCCCAGCATTTT,CASTGRNQPQHF
13,.,.,TRBV7-8,TRBJ2-7,TGTGCCAGCAGCCCAGACCCTTTCCTGGATGAGTACTTC,CASSPDPFLDEYF
15,TRBD2,many,TRBV6-2/TRBV6-3,TRBJ2-1,TGTGCCAGCACTGATAGCGGGAGCTCCTACAATGAGCAGTTCTTC,CASTDSGSSYNEQFF
20,.,many,TRBV7-3,TRBJ2-1,TGTGCCAGCAGCTTAGGGTGGGGTAGGGACGCGGAACGCTCCTACAATGAGCAGTTCTTC,CASSLGWGRDAERSYNEQFF
13,.,many,TRBV20-1,TRBJ2-2,TGCAGTGCTAGGGGGAGGGGGACCGGGGAGCTGTTTTTT,CSARGRGTGELFF
19,TRBD2,few,TRBV28,TRBJ2-1,TGTGCCAGCACCACCACCCGGCCTAGCGGGAGCACTAAAGACAATGAGCAGTTCTTC,CASTTTRPSGSTKDNEQFF
14,TRBD1,many,TRBV12-3/TRBV12-4,TRBJ2-7,TGTGCCAGCAGTTTAACGGGACAGCTTTCTGAGCAGTACTTC,CASSLTGQLSEQYF
13,.,many,TRBV29-1,TRBJ1-3,TGCAGCGTTGAAGGGGGTACTGGAAACACCATATATTTT,CSVEGGTGNTIYF
15,TRBD1,.,TRBV27,TRBJ1-2,TGTGCCAGCAGTTACTTGACAGGGCTAAAACATGGCTACACCTTC,CASSYLTGLKHGYTF
13,.,many,TRBV12-3/TRBV12-4,TRBJ1-1,TGTGCCAGCAGGGGGGCGGTGAACACTGAAGCTTTCTTT,CASRGAVNTEAFF
13,.,many,TRBV6-2/TRBV6-3,TRBJ1-1,TGTGCCAGCAGTTACATGGGACGAACTGAAGCTTTCTTT,CASSYMGRTEAFF
20,TRBD2,many,TRBV12-3/TRBV12-4,TRBJ2-3,TGTGCCAGCAGTTTTGCGCTGGAGGAGACTAGCGGCCTTCCCACAGATACGCAGTATTTT,CASSFALEETSGLPTDTQYF
15,.,many,TRBV11-3,TRBJ2-1,TGTGCCAGCAGCCGACAGCAACTGGGGGTCAATGAGCAGTTCTTC,CASSRQQLGVNEQFF
15,TRBD1,many,TRBV4-2,TRBJ2-3,TGTGCCAGCAGCGTGGGACAGGGGGTTGCAGATACGCAGTATTTT,CASSVGQGVADTQYF
13,.,many,TRBV5-1,TRBJ1-1,TGCGCCAGCAGCTTGACGGGAGGCACTGAAGCTTTCTTT,CASSLTGGTEAFF
16,TRBD2,many,TRBV12-3/TRBV12-4,TRBJ2-7,TGTGCCAGCAGTACCACCTCGACTAGCGGGAGTGGGGAGCAGTACTTC,CASSTTSTSGSGEQYF
16,.,many,TRBV7-2,TRBJ2-1,TGTGCCAGCAGCCTCGGACTAAGCGGCTCCTACAATGAGCAGTTCTTC,CASSLGLSGSYNEQFF
16,.,.,TRBV18,TRBJ2-5,TGTGCCAGCTCACCGGCGCGGCCAGGGGACGGAGAGACCCAGTACTTC,CASSPARPGDGETQYF
15,.,few,TRBV5-1,TRBJ1-3,TGCGCCAGCAGTCCAAACAGGGCGGTCGGAAACACCATATATTTT,CASSPNRAVGNTIYF
12,.,.,TRBV7-2,TRBJ2-5,TGTGCCAGCAGCTTCTTCGGAGGCACCCAGTACTTC,CASSFFGGTQYF
15,.,.,TRBV4-3,TRBJ1-2,TGCGCCAGCAGAGCCCGCTTACAGGGACCCCTTGGCTACACCTTC,CASRARLQGPLGYTF
15,TRBD1,many,TRBV4-3,TRBJ2-1,TGCGCCAGCAGCCCGACAGGGGAGCCCAGCAATGAGCAGTTCTTC,CASSPTGEPSNEQFF
14,TRBD2,few,TRBV6-1,TRBJ2-7,TGTGCCAGCAGCGAGATAGCGGGATTCTACGAGCAGTACTTC,CASSEIAGFYEQYF
13,.,.,TRBV5-1,TRBJ2-5,TGCGCCAGCAGCACACAGGTTTACGAGACCCAGTACTTC,CASSTQVYETQYF
15,.,many,TRBV5-1,TRBJ1-1,TGCGCCAGCGCAATCAGGGAAGGGGGAAACACTGAAGCTTTCTTT,CASAIREGGNTEAFF
16,TRBD2,.,TRBV20-1,TRBJ2-5,TGCAGTGCTAAACTTTTAGCGGGGGGGCACCGTGAGACCCAGTACTTC,CSAKLLAGGHRETQYF
16,.,.,TRBV4-1,TRBJ2-3,TGCGCCAGTACCCTAACCGGGACTCCGAACACAGATACGCAGTATTTT,CASTLTGTPNTDTQYF
15,TRBD2,many,TRBV7-2,TRBJ2-1,TGTGCCAGCAGCCCCTCGGGACTAGTTGTAAGTGAGCAGTTCTTC,CASSPSGLVVSEQFF
16,TRBD2,.,TRBV7-2,TRBJ2-2,TGTGCCAGCAGCTTAGCAGGCGGGGGGAACACCGGGGAGCTGTTTTTT,CASSLAGGGNTGELFF
13,.,.,TRBV20-1,TRBJ2-7,TGCAGTGCTAGACAACAGGGTGGCTACGAGCAGTACTTC,CSARQQGGYEQYF
11,.,many,TRBV7-2,TRBJ2-1,TGTGCCAGCAGCATGGGGATTGAGCAGTTCTTC,CASSMGIEQFF
17,.,many,TRBV7-6,TRBJ2-1,TGTGCCAGCAGCTTAGTGACCCTCTCCAATACTTACAATGAGCAGTTCTTC,CASSLVTLSNTYNEQFF
15,.,few,TRBV5-6,TRBJ2-3,TGTGCCAGCAGCTTGTTGGGCCCGGGGACAGATACGCAGTATTTT,CASSLLGPGTDTQYF
14,.,many,TRBV10-3,TRBJ2-7,TGTGCCATCAGAAAACAGGGAGCTTCCTACGAGCAGTACTTC,CAIRKQGASYEQYF